The source of this T cell receptor beta chain is a study of T cells in Graves' hyperthyroidism and ophthalmopathy. There are many counts of this clonotype. The CDR3 has 14 residues. Germline values: CDR1 SNHLY, CDR2 FYNNEI. After removal of 4 bases from V and 7 bases from J, the junction contained 2 bases not matched to a gene. Regions amplified from RNA transcripts were the TCR beta CDR3 regions. The HTBI primer set was used in a first-round RT-PCR of the TCR CDR3. TCRdb reanalysed the multiplex PCR reads using MiXCR and keeps one entry per CDR3 protein. The profile shows some 510,000 distinct CDR3 sequences, roughly 50% of them singletons. Diagnostic decisions used clinical symptoms, serum thyroxine and TRAb, thyroid ultrasound and orbital computed tomography.

This receptor was obtained from a woman younger than 35 with Graves' hyperthyroidism. Sequencing used peripheral blood or thyroid tissue (not recorded which). This chain connects TRBV2 to TRBJ1-6, with 9 bases identical to TRBD1. CDR3 residues: CASSGDRVNSPLHF. The CDR3 nucleotides read TGTGCCAGCAGTGGGGACAGGGTCAATTCACCCCTCCACTTT.